The rows below give T cell receptor beta chains drawn from one sample of a study of response to subunit inactivated influenza vaccine. TCRdb called the RT-PCR reads again in MiXCR, with one record for every CDR3 protein. The sample holds 800,000 or so distinct CDR3 sequences, 21% seen once. The starting material was PBMCs from blood, obtained around 5 days after vaccination. These TCRs come from a man between 50 and 59 years old who received an inactivated influenza vaccine. CDR3s include the opening cysteine and the closing phenylalanine or tryptophan. A D gene is named only where the DNA matches it firmly. Size tells how often a clone was seen (once, few, many) or the class of an expanded clone, and some rows leave it out.

clone size	V gene	J gene	D gene	CDR3 protein	CDR3 DNA
few	TRBV4-3	TRBJ2-1	TRBD2	CASSYGGGSSYNEQFF	TGCGCCAGCAGCTATGGAGGCGGGAGCTCCTACAATGAGCAGTTCTTC
.	TRBV20-1	TRBJ2-5	TRBD1	CSAPTGGRETQYF	TGCAGTGCCCCGACAGGGGGCCGGGAGACCCAGTACTTC
many	TRBV28	TRBJ1-5	TRBD1	CASSLDRDNQPQHF	TGTGCCAGCAGTTTAGACAGGGACAATCAGCCCCAGCATTTT
.	TRBV6-5	TRBJ2-3	.	CASSYRSPPDTQYF	TGTGCCAGCAGTTACAGGTCCCCGCCAGATACGCAGTATTTT
.	TRBV12-3/TRBV12-4	TRBJ2-5	.	CASSWAGRGETQYF	TGTGCCAGCAGCTGGGCTGGCAGGGGCGAGACCCAGTACTTC
.	TRBV20-1	TRBJ2-7	.	CSARDHALTTSYEQYF	TGCAGTGCTAGAGATCACGCCCTGACTACCTCCTACGAGCAGTACTTC
few	TRBV7-9	TRBJ2-7	.	CASSLGRAVYEQYF	TGTGCCAGCAGCTTAGGACGGGCGGTCTACGAGCAGTACTTC
few	TRBV7-9	TRBJ2-1	TRBD2	CASSPPGLAVYNEQFF	TGTGCCAGCAGCCCCCCGGGACTAGCGGTTTACAATGAGCAGTTCTTC
.	TRBV30	TRBJ2-1	.	CAWTPGVAGVNEQFF	TGTGCCTGGACTCCGGGGGTAGCAGGGGTAAATGAGCAGTTCTTC
.	TRBV5-1	TRBJ2-1	.	CASFDSYNEQFF	TGCGCCAGCTTCGACTCCTACAATGAGCAGTTCTTC
.	TRBV3-1	TRBJ1-1	.	CASSLVGDGTEAFF	TGTGCCAGCAGCCTCGTCGGCGATGGCACTGAAGCTTTCTTT
.	TRBV5-1	TRBJ2-5	TRBD2	CASSSERRERQETQYF	TGCGCCAGCAGCAGTGAAAGGCGGGAGAGACAAGAGACCCAGTACTTC
many	TRBV5-1	TRBJ2-1	.	CASSLSLGINEQFF	TGCGCCAGCAGCTTGTCCCTAGGGATCAATGAGCAGTTCTTC
.	TRBV14	TRBJ2-5	.	CASSLLGWETQYF	TGTGCCAGCAGCCTACTTGGATGGGAGACCCAGTACTTC
many	TRBV5-4	TRBJ2-1	TRBD2	CASSLFGLAANNEQFF	TGTGCCAGCAGCTTGTTCGGACTAGCGGCAAACAATGAGCAGTTCTTC
.	TRBV20-1	TRBJ2-3	TRBD1	CSARGTDRVGTDTQYF	TGCAGTGCTAGGGGGACGGACAGGGTGGGCACAGATACGCAGTATTTT
few	TRBV29-1	TRBJ1-1	.	CSVTQGGGTEAFF	TGCAGCGTTACTCAGGGAGGTGGCACTGAAGCTTTCTTT
.	TRBV27	TRBJ2-3	.	CASKQVGTDTQYF	TGTGCCAGCAAACAGGTTGGCACAGATACGCAGTATTTT
many	TRBV10-2	TRBJ2-3	.	CASRGDRLADTQYF	TGCGCCAGCAGAGGCGATAGATTGGCAGATACGCAGTATTTT
.	TRBV16	TRBJ2-1	.	CASIQEVFVNEQFF	TGTGCCAGCATCCAAGAGGTGTTTGTAAATGAGCAGTTCTTC
few	TRBV5-1	TRBJ2-1	.	CASSLRASAYNEQFF	TGCGCCAGCAGCTTGAGGGCTAGCGCTTACAATGAGCAGTTCTTC
few	TRBV4-3	TRBJ1-2	.	CASSQEEGHYGYTF	TGCGCCAGCAGCCAAGAGGAGGGCCACTATGGCTACACCTTC
few	TRBV18	TRBJ2-1	.	CASSPDLSFDEQFF	TGTGCCAGCTCACCAGACCTCAGCTTCGATGAGCAGTTCTTC
few	TRBV10-3	TRBJ1-2	.	CAISISDEYGYTF	TGTGCCATCAGTATATCGGACGAGTATGGCTACACCTTC
.	TRBV20-1	TRBJ1-5	.	CSARAAHQPQHF	TGCAGTGCTAGAGCCGCGCATCAGCCCCAGCATTTT
few	TRBV5-1	TRBJ2-1	TRBD1	CASSPTGQGASEQFF	TGCGCCAGCAGCCCAACGGGACAGGGGGCATCTGAGCAGTTCTTC
few	TRBV12-3/TRBV12-4	TRBJ1-1	TRBD1	CASRDPPGQGFF	TGTGCCAGCAGGGACCCGCCGGGACAGGGTTTCTTT
.	TRBV6-2/TRBV6-3	TRBJ1-6	.	CATKTGNSPLHF	TGTGCCACTAAAACAGGAAATTCACCCCTCCACTTT
.	TRBV28	TRBJ1-5	TRBD1	CASSWDSYSNQPQHF	TGTGCCAGCAGTTGGGACAGCTATAGCAATCAGCCCCAGCATTTT
few	TRBV10-2	TRBJ2-1	.	CASSRSQGSDEQFF	TGCGCCAGCAGTCGGAGCCAGGGGTCCGATGAGCAGTTCTTC
many	TRBV10-1	TRBJ2-3	.	CASRRGTEDTQYF	TGCGCCAGCAGACGCGGGACTGAGGATACGCAGTATTTT
.	TRBV20-1	TRBJ2-1	.	CSAREPGNAYNEQFF	TGCAGTGCTAGAGAACCGGGGAACGCCTACAATGAGCAGTTCTTC
few	TRBV25-1	TRBJ2-7	.	CASTQSRNPYEQYF	TGTGCCAGCACACAGTCTAGAAACCCGTACGAGCAGTACTTC
few	TRBV11-2	TRBJ2-2	.	CASSLVQERTGELFF	TGTGCCAGCAGCTTAGTACAGGAAAGAACCGGGGAGCTGTTTTTT
once	TRBV19	TRBJ1-3	.	CASSFYGSGNTIYF	TGTGCCAGTAGTTTCTACGGTTCCGGAAACACCATATATTTT
few	TRBV4-2	TRBJ2-1	TRBD1	CASSPGTVSFYEQFF	TGTGCCAGCAGCCCCGGGACAGTCTCCTTCTATGAGCAGTTCTTC
.	TRBV13	TRBJ2-5	TRBD1	CASSPGGQYQETQYF	TGTGCCAGCAGTCCAGGGGGACAGTACCAAGAGACCCAGTACTTC
.	TRBV5-1	TRBJ2-1	TRBD2	CASSLATSGRANEQFF	TGCGCCAGCAGCTTGGCGACTAGCGGGAGGGCCAATGAGCAGTTCTTC
.	TRBV11-2	TRBJ2-1	.	CASSWESGNYNEQFF	TGTGCCAGCAGCTGGGAGAGCGGAAATTACAATGAGCAGTTCTTC
.	TRBV6-2/TRBV6-3	TRBJ2-7	TRBD1	CASSSEQGASYEQYF	TGTGCCAGCAGTTCAGAACAGGGGGCCTCCTACGAGCAGTACTTC
many	TRBV12-3/TRBV12-4	TRBJ2-7	.	CASSPRSGSYEQYF	TGTGCCAGCAGTCCCCGGTCAGGCTCCTACGAGCAGTACTTC
.	TRBV7-2	TRBJ1-6	.	CASRAPPNSPLHF	TGTGCCAGCAGGGCACCTCCAAATTCACCCCTCCACTTT